This T cell receptor (beta chain) was recovered during a study of T-cell memory formation after mild COVID-19. Findings and limits, study-wide: Contracting clones, day 15 to 85, had balanced CD4/CD8, and later expanders favored CD4+. A subset of responding clones appeared in pre-infection memory, suggesting cross-reactive memory joined. A second wave of clones peaked on day 37, and their SARS-CoV-2 specificity went unconfirmed.

This CDR3 is built from 13 residues. With 4 bases removed from V and 3 bases from J, the gap between germline ends came to 10 bases. A remark on this clonotype: Its antigen remains unidentified.

After 5'RACE with constant-segment primers, TCR alpha and TCR beta cDNA libraries carrying sample barcodes and UMIs were obtained. TCRdb analysed the 5' RACE reads with MiXCR anew, one entry per CDR3 protein. Altogether about 190,000 distinct CDR3 sequences are present, around 17% being singletons, with the ten largest covering approximately 2.4%. This receptor was obtained from an adult woman who had mild COVID-19 (a few samples of this study predate the infection). Cell type and time point are not known. Sample: PBMCs or a T cell subset sorted from them (not recorded which). V and J are TRBV12-3 or TRBV12-4 and TRBJ2-7, with D tentatively TRBD1 or TRBD2 (5 bases each). The CDR3, as DNA: TGTGCCAGCAGTTCGGGGCAAGTCTACGAGCAGTACTTC. Amino acid sequence: CASSSGQVYEQYF.